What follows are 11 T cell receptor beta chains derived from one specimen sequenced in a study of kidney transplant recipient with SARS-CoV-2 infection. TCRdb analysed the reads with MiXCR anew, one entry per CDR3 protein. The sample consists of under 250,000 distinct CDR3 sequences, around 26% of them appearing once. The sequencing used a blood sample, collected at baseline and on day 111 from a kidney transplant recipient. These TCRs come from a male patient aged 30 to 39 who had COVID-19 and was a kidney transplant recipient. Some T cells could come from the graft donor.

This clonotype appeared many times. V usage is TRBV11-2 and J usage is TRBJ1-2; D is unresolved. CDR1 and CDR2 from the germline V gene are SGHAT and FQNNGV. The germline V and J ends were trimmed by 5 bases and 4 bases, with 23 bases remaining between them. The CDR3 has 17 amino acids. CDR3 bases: TGTGCCAGCAGCAGCATAAGAACAAGCAGAAAGACCTATGGCTACACCTTC. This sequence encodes CASSSIRTSRKTYGYTF.

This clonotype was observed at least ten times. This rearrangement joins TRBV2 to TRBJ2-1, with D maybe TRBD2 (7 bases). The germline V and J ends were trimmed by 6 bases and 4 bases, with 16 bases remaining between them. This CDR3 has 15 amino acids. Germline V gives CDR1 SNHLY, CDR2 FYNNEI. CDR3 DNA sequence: TGTGCCAGCAGCCCTGCGGGGGCCAGGTACAATGAGCAGTTCTTC. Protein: CASSPAGARYNEQFF.

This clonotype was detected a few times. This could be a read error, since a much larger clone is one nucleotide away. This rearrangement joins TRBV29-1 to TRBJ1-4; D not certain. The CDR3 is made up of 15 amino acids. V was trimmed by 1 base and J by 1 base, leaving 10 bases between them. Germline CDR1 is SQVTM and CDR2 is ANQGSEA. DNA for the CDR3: TGCAGCGTTGAAGGAACAGCAAGAACTAATGAAAAACTGTTTTTT. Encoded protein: CSVEGTARTNEKLFF. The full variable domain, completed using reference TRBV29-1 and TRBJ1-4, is SAVISQKPSRDICQRGTSLTIQCQVDSQVTMMFWYRQQPGQSLTLIATANQGSEATYESGFVIDKFPISRPNLTFSTLTVSNMSPEDSSIYLCSVEGTARTNEKLFFGSGTQLSVL.

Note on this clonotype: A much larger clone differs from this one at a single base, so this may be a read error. CDR3 protein: CASSLASAGTRSSEQCF. As DNA, the CDR3 is TGCGCCAGCAGCTTGGCGTCAGCCGGGACTAGATCAAGCGAGCAGTGCTTC. The chain joins TRBV5-1 to TRBJ2-7; 8 bases agree with TRBD2. Per germline, CDR1 SGHRS and CDR2 YFSETQ. The CDR3 runs to 17 residues.

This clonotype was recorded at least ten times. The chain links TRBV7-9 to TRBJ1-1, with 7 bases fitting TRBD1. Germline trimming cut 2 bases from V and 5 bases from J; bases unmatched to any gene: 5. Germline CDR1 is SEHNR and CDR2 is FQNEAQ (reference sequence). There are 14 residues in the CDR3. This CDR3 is CASSLTQGETEAFF. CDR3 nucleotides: TGTGCCAGCAGCTTAACGCAGGGGGAGACTGAAGCTTTCTTT.

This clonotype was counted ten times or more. The CDR3 region has the DNA TGTGCCAGCATCGGGACTAGCGGTTTCGGGGAGCTGTTTTTT. This codes for CASIGTSGFGELFF. The chain couples TRBV28 to TRBJ2-2, with 11 bases lining up with TRBD2. The J segment lost 7 bases and the V segment lost 7 bases, leaving 5 bases of the junction unmatched. Germline V gene lookup returns CDR1 MDHEN and CDR2 SYDVKM. This CDR3 region has 14 residues.

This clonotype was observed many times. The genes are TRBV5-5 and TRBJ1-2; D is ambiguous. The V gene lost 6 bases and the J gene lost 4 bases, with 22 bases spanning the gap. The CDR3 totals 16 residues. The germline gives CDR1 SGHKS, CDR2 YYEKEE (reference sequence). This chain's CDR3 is CASKVIVSRKTYGYTF. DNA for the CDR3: TGTGCCAGCAAAGTCATTGTCTCGCGAAAGACCTATGGCTACACCTTC. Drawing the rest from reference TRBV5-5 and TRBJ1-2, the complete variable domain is DAGVTQSPTHLIKTRGQQVTLRCSPISGHKSVSWYQQVLGQGPQFIFQYYEKEERGRGNFPDRFSARQFPNYSSELNVNALLLGDSALYLCASKVIVSRKTYGYTFGSGTRLTVV.

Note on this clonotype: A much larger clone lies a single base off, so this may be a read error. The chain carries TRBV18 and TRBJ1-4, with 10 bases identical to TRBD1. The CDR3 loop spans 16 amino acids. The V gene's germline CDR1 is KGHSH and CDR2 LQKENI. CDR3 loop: CASPPNGQGANEKLFF. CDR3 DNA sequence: TGTGCCAGCCCACCAAACGGACAGGGGGCTAATGAAAAACTGTTTTTT.

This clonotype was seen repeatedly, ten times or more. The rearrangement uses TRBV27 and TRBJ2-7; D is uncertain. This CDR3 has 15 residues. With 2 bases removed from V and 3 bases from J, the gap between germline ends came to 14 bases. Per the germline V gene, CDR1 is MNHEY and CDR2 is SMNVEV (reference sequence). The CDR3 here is CASSLGTPINYEQYF. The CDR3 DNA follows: TGTGCCAGCAGTTTAGGCACGCCAATTAACTACGAGCAGTACTTC.

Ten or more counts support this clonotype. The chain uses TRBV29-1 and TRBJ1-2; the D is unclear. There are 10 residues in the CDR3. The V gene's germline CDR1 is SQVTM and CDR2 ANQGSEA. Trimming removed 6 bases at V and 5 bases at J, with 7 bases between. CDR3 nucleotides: TGCAGCGTCGGGGAGTATGGCTACACCTTC. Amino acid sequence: CSVGEYGYTF. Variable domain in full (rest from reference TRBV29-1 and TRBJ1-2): SAVISQKPSRDICQRGTSLTIQCQVDSQVTMMFWYRQQPGQSLTLIATANQGSEATYESGFVIDKFPISRPNLTFSTLTVSNMSPEDSSIYLCSVGEYGYTFGSGTRLTVV.

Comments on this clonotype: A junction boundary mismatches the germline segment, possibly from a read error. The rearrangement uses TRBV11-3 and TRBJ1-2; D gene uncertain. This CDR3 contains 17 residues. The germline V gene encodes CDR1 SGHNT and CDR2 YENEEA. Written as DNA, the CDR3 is TGTGCCAGCAGCGAATGCTACGATCTCGGAAAGACCTATGACTACACCTTC. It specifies CASSECYDLGKTYDYTF.